These T cell receptor beta chains were read from a single sample in a study of T-cell reconstitution after alpha-beta-depleted transplantation in children. TCRdb recomputed calls from the PCR reads with MiXCR, one row per CDR3 protein. Of hundreds of thousands of distinct CDR3 sequences listed, roughly 17% were seen once; the top ten hold approximately 1%. The material sequenced was PBMCs from the stem cell graft donor, taken from the stem cell graft. These receptors were collected from a human donor who donated a stem cell graft to a child with acute myeloid leukemia. Each CDR3 is given with its conserved first and last residue. The order of the fields is CDR3 DNA, CDR3 protein, clone size, V gene, D gene, J gene. The D gene is left open where the match is weak. The size of a clone is reported for some rows only, either as once, few or many, or as a class for expanded clones.

TGCAGCGTTGAGCGAGGACAACAAGCTTTCTTT	CSVERGQQAFF	many	TRBV29-1	NA	TRBJ1-1
TGTGCCACCAGCCTAACTCGAGGGCAGCAAAACATTCAGTACTTC	CATSLTRGQQNIQYF	few	TRBV15	NA	TRBJ2-4
TGTGCCAGCAGCTTAGGAGGTGGGGCCCCATCCCCTGGCTACACCTTC	CASSLGGGAPSPGYTF	many	TRBV7-2	NA	TRBJ1-2
TGCAGTGCTAGAGCCCGGGGACAGAGAGAGACCCAGTACTTC	CSARARGQRETQYF	NA	TRBV20-1	TRBD1	TRBJ2-5
TGCAGCGTTGCTAGCGGGGGAAAGTGGACGCAGTATTTT	CSVASGGKWTQYF	many	TRBV29-1	TRBD2	TRBJ2-3
TGCAGTGCTAGAGTAGTGGGCCCCGGGACAGGGGGCACAGATACGCAGTATTTT	CSARVVGPGTGGTDTQYF	many	TRBV20-1	TRBD1	TRBJ2-3
TGTGCCAGCAGCCCGGACAGCGCCTACGAGCAGTACTTC	CASSPDSAYEQYF	few	TRBV7-2	NA	TRBJ2-7
TGTGCCAGCAGCTTGGCGGGACAGGGGCTCGAGCAGTACTTC	CASSLAGQGLEQYF	many	TRBV5-5	TRBD1	TRBJ2-7
TGTGCCAGCAGCCACCTAGGGGACACTGAAGCTTTCTTT	CASSHLGDTEAFF	many	TRBV9	NA	TRBJ1-1
TGCAGCGTCGGGTGGGTCTGGTACAATGAGCAGTTCTTC	CSVGWVWYNEQFF	few	TRBV29-1	NA	TRBJ2-1
TGTGCCAGCGCCCGAGGGGCCGATAGGGATGAGCAGTTCTTC	CASARGADRDEQFF	once	TRBV5-4	NA	TRBJ2-1
TGCGCCAGCAGCTTGGTAAGGCCCTCGAACACCGGGGAGCTGTTTTTT	CASSLVRPSNTGELFF	NA	TRBV5-1	NA	TRBJ2-2
TGTGCCACCAGCAGCAGCGCGGGTCAGCCCCAGCATTTT	CATSSSAGQPQHF	many	TRBV15	NA	TRBJ1-5
TGTGCCCGGACCGACAGGGCCTACCAAGAGACCCAGTACTTC	CARTDRAYQETQYF	few	TRBV30	TRBD1	TRBJ2-5
TGTGCCAGCAGTCCAGGGTACACCATATATTTT	CASSPGYTIYF	few	TRBV6-1	NA	TRBJ1-3
TGCAGTGCTAGGAGTAGCGGGGTATTCCAGGAGCAGTACTTC	CSARSSGVFQEQYF	many	TRBV20-1	TRBD2	TRBJ2-7
TGCTGTGCTAGAGAGTCGCGGGGGGGCTCCTACAATGAGCAGTTCTTC	CCARESRGGSYNEQFF	few	TRBV20-1	TRBD2	TRBJ2-1
TGCAGTGCTAGAGACCCAGGGACCACTGAAGCTTTCTTT	CSARDPGTTEAFF	many	TRBV20-1	NA	TRBJ1-1
TGTGCCAGCTCACACCGACGAGAAAGGGAGGATTCACCCCTCCACTTT	CASSHRREREDSPLHF	NA	TRBV18	NA	TRBJ1-6
TGTGCCAGCAGTTTTCGCGGGCTGGGAGATCAGCCCCAGCATTTT	CASSFRGLGDQPQHF	NA	TRBV12-3/TRBV12-4	NA	TRBJ1-5
TGTGCCAGCAGCTCTCGGGACACAGAGACCCAGTACTTC	CASSSRDTETQYF	NA	TRBV13	NA	TRBJ2-5
TGCGCCAGCAGCTTGGAAAGGGGAGAGGAAAAACTGTTTTTT	CASSLERGEEKLFF	many	TRBV5-1	NA	TRBJ1-4
TGTGCCAGCAGCACGGCGGGGAGAGAGACGGTGAACACTGAAGCTTTCTTT	CASSTAGRETVNTEAFF	NA	TRBV7-9	NA	TRBJ1-1
TGTGCCAGCAAAGCGGGCGTTAGCTACACCTTC	CASKAGVSYTF	few	TRBV12-3/TRBV12-4	NA	TRBJ1-2
TGTGCCATCAGTGACCCCATCGCCGCAGGGACTTCCTACGAGCAGTACTTC	CAISDPIAAGTSYEQYF	many	TRBV10-3	NA	TRBJ2-7
TGTGCCAGCAGTTTGGGACAGGGGGCCAATCAGCCCCAGCATTTT	CASSLGQGANQPQHF	many	TRBV5-1	TRBD1	TRBJ1-5